This TCR beta chain was observed in a study of T cell clonality in common variable immunodeficiency. Overall study findings and caveats: Links between repertoire features and CVID complications were heterogeneity-limited. Common variable immunodeficiency TCR beta sequences reportedly had fewer deletions and N-nucleotide insertions.

CDR3 size: 16 residues. Unmatched junction bases numbered 13, after V lost 5 bases and J lost 4 bases. The germline V gene has CDR1 MNHEY and CDR2 SVGEGT. The repertoire was sequenced with immunoSEQ multiplex PCR; TCRdb's copy has only in-frame clones and lacks some. In total the sample includes around 21,000 clones, none of them seen once. By share, this clone counts as medium-sized. The antigen remains undetermined. The read is 3 residues too short to cover the CDR3 end, so that end is filled in from the germline J gene. V usage is TRBV6-2 or TRBV6-3 and J usage is TRBJ2-7, with TRBD1 matching 8 bases. Sequenced sample: peripheral blood mononuclear cells. The receptor's source is a human donor with common variable immunodeficiency. This CDR3 is CASSDGQGRQLYEQYF. The sequenced part of the CDR3 DNA is TGTGCCAGCAGTGACGGACAGGGAAGGCAATTATACGAG.